The sequence of this TCR beta chain was determined in a study of T cells expressing NK-cell markers. Study-level background: Eight donors were sequenced, seven testing HCMV-seropositive and one testing seronegative.

One entry per CDR3 protein, without DNA, is what TCRdb gives after re-calling the 5' RACE reads. In total, the table holds 140,000 to 150,000 distinct CDR3 sequences. Study-wide points: Topping the CD3+CD56-NKG2C+ fraction as well were these clonotypes, in a handful of donors.

Regarding this clonotype: Antigen unknown.

This CDR3 contains 17 residues. CDR1 MNHEY and CDR2 SMNVEV come from the germline V gene (reference sequence). The clonotype was recovered from a man younger than 30 in good health. The sample was blood T cells: a sorted CD56 or NKG2C T cell subset, CD4+ or CD8+ T cells, or bulk PBMC T cells (not recorded which). The chain carries TRBV27 and TRBJ2-7; TCRdb picks TRBD2, but there is no DNA to check that call. This chain's CDR3 is CASSLAGLGAGSYEQYF.